This paragraph covers one T cell receptor beta chain sequence. This clone was observed once. Its cognate antigen has yet to be identified. No much larger clonotype is one base removed from it; base qualities were not supplied. This entry is derived from a study of blood T cell repertoires in COVID-19 (dated by TCRdb to 2020 to 2022). Notes on the research overall: The collaborator samples originated in the United States, Italy and Spain and spanned the acute and convalescent phases of COVID-19. Sample metadata almost always included a de-identified subject ID, COVID-19 status, age in years and sex. The repertoires were released in a freely available public database intended as a resource for research on the immune response to SARS-CoV-2. Deeply sampled blood TCRbeta repertoires from subjects exposed to, actively infected with, or recovered from COVID-19 were included in the dataset. Samples came from the ongoing ImmuneRACE study (first 160 participants) plus 1,254 subjects from 6 global collaborators. The prospective study material was composed of cDNA or gDNA derived from T cells, B-cell-depleted T cells, or PBMCs. Where available, HLA class I and class II types were obtained from metadata supplied by the sample provider rather than from assay-based typing. Results and caveats for the whole study, not just this receptor: The quantity of clinical and demographic metadata differed by source and by participant and was supplied without curation.

One collaborating source in Seattle enrolled patients while the patients were actively infected and followed the patients over time throughout the course of disease. Each collaborating institution followed its own protocols to collect whole blood in K2EDTA tubes. For TCRbeta analysis, collaborator samples were shipped as frozen whole blood, as isolated PBMCs, or as DNA extracted from either sample type. TCRbeta CDR3 regions were amplified from genomic DNA by means of the immunoSEQ Assay, a bias-controlled multiplex PCR. In the authors' own workflow: The number of nucleated cells in each sample was estimated from the amplification of reference gene primers within the assay. To quantify the absolute abundance of each unique TCRbeta CDR3 rearrangement, sequence reads were collapsed and filtered. For each sample, productive Simpson clonality was calculated as the square root of Simpson's diversity index over productive rearrangements. What TCRdb holds here is the immuneACCESS table cut down to in-frame rearrangements. Part of the clones is not present; checked against another copy, under half of the missing clones reflect an unresolved V gene, and the others are unexplained. The V and J calls and clone size were taken over from that table, and D and trimming were inferred from the DNA. A total of around 320,000 clones appear in this sample, approximately 89% of them only once. The ten top clones hold 11% of the sample.

The germline V gene yields SGHTA for CDR1 and FQGNSA for CDR2. The CDR3 runs 17 residues from the cysteine to the phenylalanine. CDR3 DNA only is kept here, 51 bases in frame from base 1. Ends trimmed: V by 2 bases, J by 2 bases; bases unmatched to a gene: 5. This sequence originates from a woman between 25 and 40 years old with COVID-19, enrolled during active disease. The chain is encoded by TRBV7-2 joined to TRBJ2-3, and 12 junction bases match TRBD2. Specimen: peripheral blood. The CDR3 here reads CASSLIGLAGTTDTQYF. Read as DNA, the sequence is TGTGCCAGCAGCTTAATCGGACTAGCGGGGACCACAGATACGCAGTATTTT.